A single sample is the source of the 15 T cell receptor beta chains below, sequenced in a study of T-cell reconstitution after alpha-beta-depleted transplantation in children (dated by TCRdb to the mid-2010s). To prepare the library, PCR was applied. Sequencing used an Illumina HiSeq 2500. To normalize quantification of the TCRbeta repertoire, the TCR libraries were built with molecular barcoding that relied on unique molecular identifiers. TCRdb reprocessed the public reads (quality trimming at Q25 with fastp, clone calling with MiXCR) and kept in-frame beta chains. Duplicate CDR3 protein sequences are folded into a single record with the most common DNA and genes. The sample records a few hundred thousand distinct CDR3 sequences, under 15% of which are singletons. The top ten hold about 2.2% of the sample. In the paper's terms, the treatment or condition label means: allogeneic hematopoietic cell transplantation with graft depleted of TCRalphabeta T cells and CD19 B cells.

The material was PBMCs, mostly from graft donor cells, obtained 360 days after TCRalphabeta/CD19-depleted stem cell transplant. The receptor source for this set is a male patient younger than 18 who had a stem cell transplant for acute myeloid leukemia, so the T cells may come from the graft donor.

This clonotype was seen more than once but under ten times. The V and J genes are TRBV12-3 or TRBV12-4 and TRBJ1-2; D unclear. The CDR3 contains 14 residues. The germline V and J ends were trimmed by 2 bases and 8 bases, with 15 bases remaining between them. The CDR3 sequence: CASSLNRAARGYTF. Written as DNA, the CDR3 is TGTGCCAGCAGTTTAAATCGGGCCGCTAGGGGCTACACCTTC.

This sequence joins TRBV20-1 and TRBJ2-7; 10 positions agree with TRBD1. This CDR3 has 14 amino acids. CDR1 is DFQATT, CDR2 SNEGSKA, per germline (reference sequence). V lost 5 bases and J lost 2; bases outside the gene matches: 6. CDR3: CSAGRQGATYEQYF. The CDR3 nucleotides are TGCAGTGCTGGAAGACAGGGGGCTACCTACGAGCAGTACTTC.

The rearrangement joins TRBV4-3 to TRBJ2-1, with TRBD2 matching 7 bases. V shed 4 bases and J 9 bases; nucleotides not matched to a gene: 6. Per germline, CDR1 LGHNA and CDR2 YSLEER. The CDR3 loop spans 13 amino acids. The CDR3 coding sequence is TGCGCCAGCAGCCCTATGGGAGGGCGTGAGCAGTTCTTC. This sequence encodes CASSPMGGREQFF.

Many counts were recorded for this clonotype. The chain combines TRBV29-1 with TRBJ2-7; D is ambiguous. The germline CDR1 and CDR2 sequences are SQVTM and ANQGSEA. This CDR3 has 11 amino acids. V dropped 1 base and J dropped 6 bases, with 7 bases sitting between them. CDR3 sequence: CSVEGLTEQYF. The CDR3 coding sequence is TGCAGCGTTGAAGGGCTGACCGAGCAGTACTTC.

This clonotype turned up a few times. The chain joins TRBV20-1 to TRBJ2-7; D unclear. Per the germline V gene, CDR1 is DFQATT and CDR2 is SNEGSKA (reference sequence). V gave up 6 bases and J gave up 0 bases, with 18 bases separating them. The CDR3 extends over 15 amino acids. The CDR3 DNA sequence: TGCAGTGCACCCAATGGGGTCCTCCTCTCCTACGAGCAGTACTTC. Translated: CSAPNGVLLSYEQYF.

In this sample, this clonotype turned up many times. The rearrangement links TRBV27 to TRBJ2-6; D gene uncertain. Deletions cut 5 bases from V and 2 bases from J, with 13 bases between. Germline V gives CDR1 MNHEY, CDR2 SMNVEV (reference sequence). The length of the CDR3 is 16 residues. In DNA, the CDR3 is TGTGCCAGCAGTAGGCCCTGGGCAGCTGGGGCCAACGTCCTGACTTTC. Translated: CASSRPWAAGANVLTF.

The chain has TRBV5-1 and TRBJ1-2; 8 nucleotides match TRBD1. The V segment lost 0 bases and the J segment 9 bases; nucleotides outside the gene matches: 16. Germline assignment: CDR1 SGHRS and CDR2 YFSETQ. The CDR3 covers 17 residues. CDR3 region: CASSLEGTGSSGPSYTF. The DNA of the CDR3 is TGCGCCAGCAGCTTGGAAGGGACAGGCTCCTCGGGACCTAGCTACACCTTC.

This clonotype was recorded many times. The chain uses TRBV29-1 and TRBJ2-5; TRBD1 agrees at 11 bases. Trimming at V came to 6 bases and at J to 1 base, leaving 4 bases not matched to a gene. The CDR3 covers 14 residues. Germline V lookup: CDR1 SQVTM, CDR2 ANQGSEA. CDR3 sequence reads: CSVRGQGGQETQYF. The CDR3 DNA reads TGCAGCGTGAGGGGACAGGGGGGCCAAGAGACCCAGTACTTC.

This clonotype was seen a handful of times. A much larger clone lies a single base off, so this may be a read error. The rearrangement uses TRBV28 and TRBJ2-1; the D is unclear. Germline values: CDR1 MDHEN, CDR2 SYDVKM. The CDR3 loop spans 10 amino acids. V lost 3 bases and J 10 bases, leaving 4 bases between the germline ends. The CDR3 reads CASSFKEQFF. The CDR3 DNA reads as TGTGCCAGCAGTTTCAAAGAGCAGTTCTTC.

This clonotype was recorded at least ten times. This chain connects TRBV27 to TRBJ1-1, with 7 nucleotides matching TRBD1. Germline lookup yields CDR1 MNHEY and CDR2 SMNVEV (reference sequence). The V gene end was trimmed by 5 bases and the J gene end by 10 bases; junction bases not matched to a gene: 13. The CDR3 length is 14 residues. CDR3 amino acids: CASSTDRVAPRAFF. CDR3 in DNA: TGTGCCAGCAGTACCGACAGGGTAGCGCCTAGAGCTTTCTTT.

The rearrangement links TRBV5-1 to TRBJ2-2, with no clear D. V was cut by 0 bases and J by 7 bases, with 4 bases left in between. This CDR3 spans 12 amino acids. The germline gives CDR1 SGHRS, CDR2 YFSETQ. The CDR3, as DNA: TGCGCCAGCAGCTTGGAGGTCGGGGAGCTGTTTTTT. Its translation is CASSLEVGELFF.

This clonotype was counted ten times or more. The J gene is TRBJ2-4, the V gene TRBV3-1; D may be TRBD2 (6 bases). This CDR3 is built from 15 residues. Trimming stripped 0 bases from V and 3 bases from J, with 9 bases between. The germline CDR1 and CDR2 sequences are LGHDT and YNNKEL (reference sequence). CDR3 coding DNA: TGTGCCAGCAGCCAAGATAAGGGAGGCAAAAACATTCAGTACTTC. Amino acids: CASSQDKGGKNIQYF.

This clonotype was counted a few times. The chain employs TRBV7-6 and TRBJ2-7, with 8 bases identical to TRBD2. Germline trimming cut 5 bases from V and 3 bases from J; bases unmatched to any gene: 6. Germline values: CDR1 SGHVS, CDR2 FNYEAQ. The CDR3 spans 14 residues. The CDR3 spells CASSPTGTSYEQYF. CDR3 bases: TGTGCCAGCAGCCCCACCGGGACTAGCTACGAGCAGTACTTC.

The sample holds many counts of this clonotype. The chain couples TRBV7-2 to TRBJ2-1; 9 nucleotides match TRBD2. The CDR3 has 15 amino acids. Germline CDR1 reads SGHTA; CDR2 reads FQGNSA. The J segment lost 9 bases and the V segment lost 5 bases, leaving 11 bases of the junction unmatched. The CDR3 nucleotides are TGTGCCAGCAGCCCCCTAGCGGGAAATAGTGGTGAGCAGTTCTTC. Protein product: CASSPLAGNSGEQFF.

The V gene is TRBV20-1, the J gene TRBJ1-4; D call uncertain. Trimming took 6 bases from V and 1 from J, leaving 6 bases between them. The CDR3 has 12 residues. CDR1 and CDR2 (germline): DFQATT, SNEGSKA (reference sequence). The chain's CDR3 is CSARRTNEKLFF. CDR3 nucleotides: TGCAGTGCGAGGAGAACTAATGAAAAACTGTTTTTT.